These 21 T cell receptor beta chains share one sample of origin, sequenced in a study of STAT5B mutations in CD4+ large granular lymphocyte leukemia. Sequenced by immunoSEQ multiplex PCR; TCRdb stores in-frame clones only, minus some. Of tens of thousands of clones in the sample, about two thirds were seen once. Sequencing used CD4+ T cells from blood buffy coats. Every receptor here comes from a human donor in good health.

J is TRBJ1-1 and V is TRBV5-1; D is uncertain. CDR3 size: 13 residues. Trimming cost V 4 bases and J 2 bases, with 9 bases left between them. Germline V lookup: CDR1 SGHRS, CDR2 YFSETQ. The CDR3 reads CASSVGSNTEAFF. The CDR3 DNA reads as TGCGCCAGCAGCGTGGGGAGCAACACTGAAGCTTTCTTT. Drawing the rest from reference TRBV5-1 and TRBJ1-1, the complete variable domain is KAGVTQTPRYLIKTRGQQVTLSCSPISGHRSVSWYQQTPGQGLQFLFEYFSETQRNKGNFPGRFSGRQFSNSRSEMNVSTLELGDSALYLCASSVGSNTEAFFGQGTRLTVV.

V gene TRBV19 combines with J gene TRBJ2-3, with 11 bases fitting TRBD2. Germline V gives CDR1 LNHDA, CDR2 SQIVND (reference sequence). CDR3 size: 17 residues. J was trimmed by 2 bases and V by 1 base; bases with no gene match: 5. The DNA for the CDR3 is TGTGCCAGTAGTATAGGGGCACTAGCGGGGGTCACAGATACGCAGTATTTT. Its protein product is CASSIGALAGVTDTQYF.

This clone appeared a few times. This sequence joins TRBV13 and TRBJ2-2; 11 bases fit TRBD2. J lost 6 bases, V lost 5 bases, and 5 bases had no gene match. This CDR3 contains 15 residues. In germline, CDR1 is PRHDT, CDR2 FYEKMQ (reference sequence). Here the CDR3 reads CASSTLAGGPGELFF. Written as DNA, the CDR3 is TGTGCCAGCAGCACCTTAGCGGGGGGGCCCGGGGAGCTGTTTTTT.

The chain employs TRBV7-9 and TRBJ2-5; 9 bases fit TRBD1. J gave up 2 bases and V 4 bases, and 5 bases lay outside the gene matches. This CDR3 has 15 residues. CDR1 and CDR2 from the germline V gene are SEHNR and FQNEAQ (reference sequence). Here the CDR3 reads CASSSGQGKQETQYF. The CDR3 bases are TGTGCCAGCAGCTCCGGACAGGGGAAACAAGAGACCCAGTACTTC.

CDR3: CASSPMAGILQETQYF. CDR3 DNA: TGTGCCAGCAGTCCCATGGCAGGGATCCTCCAAGAGACCCAGTACTTC. This rearrangement joins TRBV7-2 to TRBJ2-5; a weak D match, TRBD1 (5 bases). Germline assignment: CDR1 SGHTA and CDR2 FQGNSA. The V end lost 6 bases, the J end lost 1 base, and 18 bases lay between the germline ends. The CDR3 covers 16 residues.

This clone was found once. V usage is TRBV5-1 and J usage is TRBJ1-4, with D hard to call. Germline values: CDR1 SGHRS, CDR2 YFSETQ. The CDR3 is made up of 13 amino acids. V was cut by 5 bases and J by 3 bases, with 8 bases left in between. Here the CDR3 DNA reads TGCGCCAGCAGGGAGTCGGCTAATGAAAAACTGTTTTTT. The encoded protein is CASRESANEKLFF.

The chain recombines TRBV2 with TRBJ1-1; D not resolved. This CDR3 has 13 residues. Germline loops: CDR1 SNHLY, CDR2 FYNNEI. V was trimmed by 5 bases and J by 4 bases, leaving 11 bases between them. The CDR3 reads CASSPSGFTEAFF. The CDR3 nucleotides are TGTGCCAGCAGTCCTTCCGGGTTCACTGAAGCTTTCTTT.

This clone was seen more than once but under ten times. The chain combines TRBV11-3 with TRBJ2-5; a possible D gene is TRBD1 (5 bases). This CDR3 spans 13 amino acids. The germline gives CDR1 SGHNT, CDR2 YENEEA. Trimming cost V 2 bases and J 9 bases, with 13 bases left between them. In nucleotides, the CDR3 is TGTGCCAGCAGCTTAACGGCTCAAGGGGCCCAGTACTTC. Translated: CASSLTAQGAQYF.

This chain uses TRBV2 with TRBJ1-5, with unresolved D. Between the trimmed V and J ends, which lost 7 bases and 0 bases, there was a span of 22 bases. From germline, CDR1 is SNHLY and CDR2 FYNNEI. CDR3 length: 18 residues. CDR3 protein: CASTLRGGGSLSNQPQHF. CDR3 sequence (DNA): TGTGCCAGCACCCTCCGTGGAGGAGGCAGCCTTAGCAATCAGCCCCAGCATTTT.

The J gene is TRBJ2-2, the V gene TRBV19; 8 positions agree with TRBD2. The CDR3 is 16 amino acids. Per germline, CDR1 LNHDA and CDR2 SQIVND (reference sequence). With V trimmed by 9 bases and J by 1 base, 10 bases remained unmatched. CDR3 DNA: TGTGCCAGCGCGTCGCGGCGGGGGGAGAACACCGGGGAGCTGTTTTTT. Protein product: CASASRRGENTGELFF.

The chain carries TRBV7-8 and TRBJ2-1; D tentatively reads TRBD1 or TRBD2 (5 bases each). This CDR3 spans 15 amino acids. The V gene's germline CDR1 is SGHVS and CDR2 FQNEAQ. Trimming left V 6 bases short and J 2 bases short, with 14 bases between. CDR3 nucleotide sequence: TGTGCCAGCAGTCTGGGGGTCGGGGCCTACAATGAGCAGTTCTTC. Translating gives CASSLGVGAYNEQFF.

This CDR3 reads CASSPADTGELFF. The CDR3, as DNA: TGTGCCAGCAGCCCCGCGGACACCGGGGAGCTGTTTTTT. V is TRBV7-3 and J is TRBJ2-2; D not certain. CDR1 is SGHTA and CDR2 is FQGTGA in the germline V gene. V was cut by 5 bases and J by 3 bases, with 7 bases left in between. CDR3 length equals 13 residues.

The rearrangement links TRBV27 to TRBJ1-2; a weak D match, TRBD1 (5 bases). Germline V lookup: CDR1 MNHEY, CDR2 SMNVEV (reference sequence). There are 15 residues in the CDR3. Deletions cut 0 bases from V and 5 bases from J, with 13 bases between. The CDR3 DNA is TGTGCCAGCAGTTTATCGAGGCAGGGAGGTTATGGCTACACCTTC. Residues: CASSLSRQGGYGYTF.

The V call is TRBV19, the J call TRBJ2-2; D possibly corresponds to TRBD1 (5 bases). V was cut by 3 bases and J by 7 bases, with 15 bases left in between. The CDR3 extends over 15 amino acids. The germline CDR1 and CDR2 sequences are LNHDA and SQIVND (reference sequence). DNA for the CDR3: TGTGCCAGTAGTATTCGGTCAGGGCCGGTCGGGGAGCTGTTTTTT. It codes for CASSIRSGPVGELFF.

CDR3 protein: CASARDRGDEQYF. The CDR3 nucleotides are TGCGCCAGCGCTCGGGACAGGGGGGACGAGCAGTACTTC. The V call is TRBV4-1, the J call TRBJ2-7; 11 nucleotides line up with TRBD1. Germline assignment: CDR1 MGHRA and CDR2 YSYEKL. CDR3 length: 13 residues. The junction had 5 bases not matched to a gene; V was cut back by 8 bases and J by 5 bases.

This chain connects TRBV27 to TRBJ1-6, with D unclear. Trimming removed 4 bases from V and 9 bases from J, with 16 bases in between. The CDR3 loop spans 15 amino acids. Germline V gene lookup returns CDR1 MNHEY and CDR2 SMNVEV (reference sequence). CDR3 sequence: CASSSRAHIGSPLHF. CDR3 DNA sequence: TGTGCCAGCAGTTCACGGGCACATATAGGTTCACCCCTCCACTTT.

This chain connects TRBV27 to TRBJ1-1; TRBD1 might be the D (5 bases). CDR1 MNHEY and CDR2 SMNVEV come from the germline V gene (reference sequence). The CDR3 loop spans 12 amino acids. Trimming pared 4 bases from V and 10 bases from J, leaving 13 bases between. The DNA of the CDR3 is TGTGCCAGCAGTTCACCAGGGCGTTTAGCTTTCTTT. Residues: CASSSPGRLAFF.

This clone was counted a few times. The rearrangement links TRBV27 to TRBJ1-5, with 9 bases aligning to TRBD1. Germline V gives CDR1 MNHEY, CDR2 SMNVEV (reference sequence). CDR3 length: 16 amino acids. Trimming at V came to 0 bases and at J to 4 bases, leaving 4 bases not matched to a gene. The CDR3 region is CASSLSTGQGNQPQHF. CDR3 nucleotide sequence: TGTGCCAGCAGTTTATCCACCGGACAGGGGAATCAGCCCCAGCATTTT.

V is TRBV7-9 and J is TRBJ2-5; D might be TRBD2 (5 bases). Trimming left V 0 bases short and J 9 bases short, with 5 bases between. Germline V gene sequence: CDR1 SEHNR, CDR2 FQNEAQ (reference sequence). The length of the CDR3 is 11 residues. CDR3 DNA: TGTGCCAGCAGCTTAGCCGGGGCCCAGTACTTC. Translated: CASSLAGAQYF.

This clone was observed a single time. CDR3 protein: CASSEGRGYGYTF. In nucleotides, the CDR3 is TGTGCCAGCAGTGAAGGACGGGGGTATGGCTACACCTTC. This sequence joins TRBV25-1 and TRBJ1-2, with D perhaps TRBD1 (5 bases). The CDR3 consists of 13 residues. Germline V gene lookup returns CDR1 MGHDK and CDR2 SYGVNS. Deletions cut 2 bases from V and 5 bases from J, with 9 bases between.

This sequence joins TRBV5-1 and TRBJ1-5; tentative D call: TRBD1 (5 bases). Germline-derived CDR1 and CDR2 are SGHRS and YFSETQ. V was trimmed by 5 bases and J by 1 base, leaving 7 bases between them. The CDR3 length is 13 residues. The CDR3 DNA sequence: TGCGCCAGCAGTCGGGACAGCAATCAGCCCCAGCATTTT. This codes for CASSRDSNQPQHF.